The entry below describes one TCR beta chain. At the DNA level, this CDR3 is encoded by other sequences in the same sample as well. CDR1 is GTSNPN, CDR2 SVGIG, per germline (reference sequence). CDR3 length equals 15 residues. The V gene end was trimmed by 3 bases and the J gene end by 4 bases; junction bases not matched to a gene: 7. Under the authors' procedure: Amplification from reference gene primers served as the basis for estimated nucleated cell counts. This table comes from immunoSEQ multiplex PCR, and its TCRdb copy is limited to in-frame clones, with some not included. D and trimming were read from the DNA, whereas the V and J calls and clone size are those reported in that table. In the table there are about 110,000 clones, around 92% of which are singletons. This entry is derived from a study of blood T cell repertoires in COVID-19. The wider study: The samples span acute and convalescent COVID-19 from the United States, Italy and Spain. PBMCs, B-cell-depleted T cells, or T cells provided the cDNA or gDNA that made up the material.

The TCR sequence derives from a man aged 35 to 55 with active or convalescent COVID-19. The sequencing input was peripheral blood. V usage is TRBV30 and J usage is TRBJ1-5; 9 bases map to TRBD1. CDR3 region: CAWSAGTGSNQPQHF. The CDR3 DNA sequence: TGTGCCTGGAGCGCCGGGACAGGGTCTAATCAGCCCCAGCATTTT.